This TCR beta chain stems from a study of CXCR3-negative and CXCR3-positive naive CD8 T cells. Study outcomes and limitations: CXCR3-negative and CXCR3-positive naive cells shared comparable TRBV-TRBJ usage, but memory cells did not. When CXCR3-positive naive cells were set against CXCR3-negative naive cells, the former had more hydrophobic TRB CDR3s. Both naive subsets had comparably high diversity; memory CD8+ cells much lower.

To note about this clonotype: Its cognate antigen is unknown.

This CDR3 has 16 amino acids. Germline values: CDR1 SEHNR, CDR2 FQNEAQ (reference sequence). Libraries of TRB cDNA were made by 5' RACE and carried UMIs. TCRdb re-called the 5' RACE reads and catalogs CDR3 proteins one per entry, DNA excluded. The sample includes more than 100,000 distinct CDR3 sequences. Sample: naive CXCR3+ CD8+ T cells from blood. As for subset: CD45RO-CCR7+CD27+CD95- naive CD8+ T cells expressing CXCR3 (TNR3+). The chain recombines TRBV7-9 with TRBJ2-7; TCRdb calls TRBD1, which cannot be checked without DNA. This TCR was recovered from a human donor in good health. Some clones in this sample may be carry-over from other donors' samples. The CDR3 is CASSLRDRGASYEQYF. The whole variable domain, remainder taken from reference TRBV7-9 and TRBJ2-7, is DTGVSQNPRHKITKRGQNVTFRCDPISEHNRLYWYRQTLGQGPEFLTYFQNEAQLEKSRLLSDRFSAERPKGSFSTLEIQRTEQGDSAMYLCASSLRDRGASYEQYFGPGTRLTVT.